This T cell receptor (beta chain) was retrieved from a study of cytomegalovirus exposure and HLA in healthy donors. Libraries were prepared by immunoSEQ multiplex PCR; TCRdb keeps only in-frame clonotypes and omits some of them. The sample has around 190,000 clones; around 88% are singletons. This receptor was identified in a woman aged 18 to 35 in good health and CMV-seronegative. The source material was PBMCs.

CDR3 amino acids: CASSSGQGGNQPQHF. The DNA for the CDR3 is TGCGCCAGCAGCTCTGGGCAGGGTGGCAATCAGCCCCAGCATTTT. This chain joins TRBV5-1 and TRBJ1-5; D perhaps matches TRBD1 (5 bases). The CDR3 runs to 15 residues. Deletions cut 3 bases from V and 2 bases from J, with 12 bases between. Germline V gene data show CDR1 as SGHRS and CDR2 as YFSETQ.